The 15 T cell receptor beta chains below come from one sample, sequenced in a study of Ad26.COV2.S vaccination and SARS-CoV-2 variants. TCRdb's copy holds only in-frame clones and misses some; the assay was immunoSEQ multiplex PCR. The table records approximately 400,000 clones, roughly nine tenths of them present only once. Sequences were derived from peripheral blood, sampled after recovery from COVID-19. The receptors here all came from a human donor who had recovered from COVID-19.

V and J are TRBV15 and TRBJ2-3; D may match TRBD1 or TRBD2 (6 bases each). Trimming took off 3 bases at V and 0 bases at J, with 10 bases between the two ends. Germline V lookup: CDR1 LNHNV, CDR2 YYDKDF (reference sequence). CDR3 length: 15 amino acids. The CDR3 is CATSREGGSTDTQYF. Written as DNA, the CDR3 is TGTGCCACCAGCAGGGAGGGGGGAAGCACAGATACGCAGTATTTT.

V usage is TRBV6-5 and J usage is TRBJ1-1; no definite D call. V shed 4 bases and J shed 4 bases, with 10 bases lying between them. Germline CDR1 is MNHEY and CDR2 is SVGAGI. CDR3 length equals 13 residues. The chain's CDR3 is CASSLMGSTEAFF. The DNA of the CDR3 is TGTGCCAGCAGTTTGATGGGGTCCACTGAAGCTTTCTTT.

This clone has only one observation. The gene calls are TRBV9 and TRBJ2-3; maybe TRBD2 (6 bases). Germline assignment: CDR1 SGDLS and CDR2 YYNGEE. This CDR3 comprises 13 residues. V was pared by 3 bases and J by 6 bases, with 11 bases between. CDR3 region: CASSGGVWDTQYF. As DNA, the CDR3 is TGTGCCAGCAGCGGGGGGGTCTGGGATACGCAGTATTTT.

V gene TRBV27 combines with J gene TRBJ1-2; the D gene is possibly TRBD1 (5 bases). This CDR3 is 13 amino acids long. Trimming removed 2 bases at V and 6 bases at J, with 10 bases between. CDR1 is MNHEY and CDR2 is SMNVEV in the germline V gene (reference sequence). CDR3 region: CASSLGGTNGYTF. In DNA, the CDR3 is TGTGCCAGCAGTTTAGGGGGGACGAATGGCTACACCTTC.

The chain carries TRBV6-2 or TRBV6-3 and TRBJ2-1, with D perhaps TRBD1 (6 bases). This CDR3 contains 13 residues. Looked up from germline, CDR1 is MNHEY and CDR2 is SVGEGT. V shed 5 bases and J shed 2 bases, with 7 bases lying between them. CDR3 bases: TGTGCCAGCAGTGGGACAACCTACAATGAGCAGTTCTTC. Protein: CASSGTTYNEQFF.

CDR3 sequence (DNA): TGCGCCAGCAGCCCCCACAGGAGCTCTGGAAACACCATATATTTT. This translates into CASSPHRSSGNTIYF. The chain employs TRBV4-3 and TRBJ1-3; weak D call: TRBD1 (5 bases). The CDR3 is made up of 15 amino acids. Trimming removed 4 bases at V and 0 bases at J, with 10 bases between. CDR1 LGHNA and CDR2 YSLEER come from the germline V gene.

This chain links TRBV2 with TRBJ2-5; D may be TRBD2 (5 bases). Trimming pared 8 bases from V and 5 bases from J, leaving 12 bases between. The CDR3 sequence is 12 residues long. The germline V gene encodes CDR1 SNHLY and CDR2 FYNNEI. The CDR3 region is CASAYGDETQYF. The CDR3 bases are TGTGCCAGCGCCTACGGGGATGAGACCCAGTACTTC.

A few counts support this clone. The J gene is TRBJ2-5, the V gene TRBV11-2; TRBD2 aligns across 15 bases. CDR1 and CDR2 from the germline V gene are SGHAT and FQNNGV. CDR3 length: 16 residues. The junction had 6 bases not matched to a gene; V was cut back by 5 bases and J by 5 bases. The CDR3 reads CASSRTSGGAWETQYF. The CDR3 DNA is TGTGCCAGCAGCCGGACTAGCGGGGGGGCCTGGGAGACCCAGTACTTC. Together with reference TRBV11-2 and TRBJ2-5, the CDR3 gives the full variable domain: EAGVAQSPRYKIIEKRQSVAFWCNPISGHATLYWYQQILGQGPKLLIQFQNNGVVDDSQLPKDRFSAERLKGVDSTLKIQPAKLEDSAVYLCASSRTSGGAWETQYFGPGTRLLVL.

The J gene is TRBJ2-7, the V gene TRBV24-1; the D is unclear. Per the germline V gene, CDR1 is KGHDR and CDR2 is SFDVKD. V lost 0 bases, J lost 3 bases, and 11 bases lay in between. CDR3 size: 15 residues. The CDR3 region has the DNA TGTGCCACCAGTGATTTGGACCGGGTGGGCTACGAGCAGTACTTC. This codes for CATSDLDRVGYEQYF.

This sequence joins TRBV3-1 (or the pseudogene TRBV3-2) and TRBJ2-3; no firm D call. V dropped 0 bases and J dropped 2 bases, with 6 bases sitting between them. Germline CDR1 LGHDT, CDR2 YNNKEL (reference sequence). This CDR3 is built from 14 residues. In nucleotides, the CDR3 is TGTGCCAGCAGCCAAGATGCGTACACAGATACGCAGTATTTT. It encodes CASSQDAYTDTQYF.

The chain combines TRBV7-2 with TRBJ2-1; 7 bases align to TRBD1. CDR1 and CDR2 (germline): SGHTA, FQGNSA. Trimming took 3 bases from V and 2 from J; bases not matched to a gene: 4. There are 15 residues in the CDR3. This CDR3 reads CASSFDRATYNEQFF. The DNA for the CDR3 is TGTGCCAGCAGCTTTGACAGGGCCACCTACAATGAGCAGTTCTTC.

The chain uses TRBV18 and TRBJ1-2, with a tentative D call TRBD1 (5 bases). There are 14 residues in the CDR3. CDR1 and CDR2 (germline): KGHSH, LQKENI. Trimming stripped 3 bases from V and 6 bases from J, with 14 bases between. The CDR3: CASSPLTGVDGYTF. The CDR3 DNA is TGTGCCAGCTCACCCCTAACGGGGGTTGATGGCTACACCTTC.

The V and J genes are TRBV9 and TRBJ1-4; no reliable D call. The CDR3 has 15 amino acids. Trimming removed 0 bases at V and 3 bases at J, with 9 bases between. Looked up from germline, CDR1 is SGDLS and CDR2 is YYNGEE. The CDR3 here is CASSVEDGANEKLFF. CDR3 nucleotide sequence: TGTGCCAGCAGCGTAGAAGACGGAGCTAATGAAAAACTGTTTTTT.

V is TRBV12-5 and J is TRBJ1-1, with D unresolved. Germline CDR1 is LGHNT and CDR2 is FRNRAP. There are 17 residues in the CDR3. V shed 8 bases and J shed 5 bases, with 27 bases lying between them. The CDR3 loop is CASSAFWDPHLGTEAFF. CDR3 nucleotides: TGTGCTAGTTCAGCTTTTTGGGATCCTCACTTAGGGACTGAAGCTTTCTTT.

This chain connects TRBV5-1 to TRBJ2-7; maybe TRBD2 (5 bases). This CDR3 contains 14 residues. Trimming removed 5 bases from V and 4 bases from J, with 16 bases in between. CDR1 SGHRS and CDR2 YFSETQ come from the germline V gene. The CDR3 is CASRLSSGSYEQYF. The CDR3, as DNA: TGCGCCAGCAGGCTGTCATCGGGGAGTTACGAGCAGTACTTC.